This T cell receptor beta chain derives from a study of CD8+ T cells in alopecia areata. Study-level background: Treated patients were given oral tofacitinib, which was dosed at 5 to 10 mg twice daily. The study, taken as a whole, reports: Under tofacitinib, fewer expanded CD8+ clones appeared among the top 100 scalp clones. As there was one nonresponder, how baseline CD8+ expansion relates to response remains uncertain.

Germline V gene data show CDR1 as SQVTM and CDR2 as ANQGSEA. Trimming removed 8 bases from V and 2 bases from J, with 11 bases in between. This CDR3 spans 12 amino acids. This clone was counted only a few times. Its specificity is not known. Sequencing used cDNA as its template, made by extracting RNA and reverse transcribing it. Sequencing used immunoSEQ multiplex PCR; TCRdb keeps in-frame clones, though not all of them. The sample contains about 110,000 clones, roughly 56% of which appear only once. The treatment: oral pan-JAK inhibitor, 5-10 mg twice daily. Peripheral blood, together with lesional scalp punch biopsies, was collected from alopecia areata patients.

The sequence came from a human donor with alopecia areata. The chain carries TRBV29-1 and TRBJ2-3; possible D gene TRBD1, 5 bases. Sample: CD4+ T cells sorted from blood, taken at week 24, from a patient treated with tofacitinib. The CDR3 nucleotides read TGCAGCTCCCAAGGGGACACAGATACGCAGTATTTT. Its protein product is CSSQGDTDTQYF.